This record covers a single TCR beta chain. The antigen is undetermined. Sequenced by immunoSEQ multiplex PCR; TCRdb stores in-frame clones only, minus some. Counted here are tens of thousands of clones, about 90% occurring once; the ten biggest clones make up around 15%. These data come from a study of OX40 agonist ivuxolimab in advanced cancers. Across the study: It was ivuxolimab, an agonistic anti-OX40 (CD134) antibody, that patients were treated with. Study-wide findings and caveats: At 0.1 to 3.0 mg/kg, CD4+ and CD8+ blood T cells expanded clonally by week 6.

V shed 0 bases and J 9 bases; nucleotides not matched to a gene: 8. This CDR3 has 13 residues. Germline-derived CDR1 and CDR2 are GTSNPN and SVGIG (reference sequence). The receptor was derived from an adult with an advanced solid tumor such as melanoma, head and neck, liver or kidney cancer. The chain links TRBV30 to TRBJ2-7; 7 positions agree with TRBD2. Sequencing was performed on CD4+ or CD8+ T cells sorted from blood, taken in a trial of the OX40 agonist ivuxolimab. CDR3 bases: TGTGCCTGGAGTGTCCCGCGGGAGACCTGGCAGTACTTC. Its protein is CAWSVPRETWQYF.